Presented here are 27 T cell receptor beta chains from one specimen sequenced in a study of beta chain features in type 1 diabetes. Regarding the study as a whole: TCRB CDR3s from Type 1 diabetes patients were moderately but significantly shorter in all four CD4+ subsets.

Investigators reverse transcribed all isolated RNA, so they sequenced expressed TCRB transcripts. TCRdb's table, derived via immunoSEQ multiplex PCR, lists solely in-frame clones and lacks some. Of about 340,000 clones listed, approximately 9.9% are singletons. Antigen specificity for these receptors is unknown. The sample comprised central memory CD4+ T cells from blood. The receptors were sampled from a man aged 30 to 39 with type 1 diabetes.

V and J are TRBV6-5 and TRBJ2-3, with D possibly TRBD1 on 5 matching bases. Germline values: CDR1 MNHEY, CDR2 SVGAGI. The CDR3 extends over 16 amino acids. V dropped 4 bases and J dropped 5 bases, with 19 bases sitting between them. The CDR3 is CASSSRGGAAQDTQYF. CDR3 nucleotide sequence: TGTGCCAGCAGTTCACGAGGTGGGGCGGCGCAAGATACGCAGTATTTT.

Ten or more counts support this clone. The V call is TRBV2, the J call TRBJ2-1; weak D call: TRBD1 (6 bases). The CDR3 totals 11 residues. CDR1 and CDR2 from the germline V gene are SNHLY and FYNNEI. Trimming removed 4 bases from V and 14 bases from J, with 12 bases in between. The CDR3 reads CASSADRFEFF. CDR3 DNA: TGTGCCAGCAGTGCAGACAGGTTCGAGTTCTTC.

This clone was detected a few times. The CDR3 region has the DNA TGTGCCAGCAGTTTCGGATACACCGGGGAGCTGTTTTTT. This encodes CASSFGYTGELFF. J is TRBJ2-2 and V is TRBV27; D is unclear. The germline CDR1 and CDR2 sequences are MNHEY and SMNVEV (reference sequence). The CDR3 has 13 amino acids. Deletions cut 3 bases from V and 3 bases from J, with 5 bases between.

In this sample, this clone turned up a few times. The chain links TRBV20-1 to TRBJ2-7; possible D gene TRBD2, 5 bases. This CDR3 comprises 11 residues. Germline values: CDR1 DFQATT, CDR2 SNEGSKA (reference sequence). V was shortened by 0 bases and J by 10 bases, with 10 bases between the two germline ends. The CDR3 DNA reads as TGCAGTGCTAGAGATGGTGGACTTCAGTACTTC. It translates to CSARDGGLQYF.

At least ten counts were recorded for this clone. This chain joins TRBV19 and TRBJ1-2; perhaps TRBD1 as D (5 bases). V gave up 6 bases and J gave up 6 bases, with 14 bases separating them. Germline V gives CDR1 LNHDA, CDR2 SQIVND (reference sequence). This CDR3 spans 13 amino acids. CDR3 bases: TGTGCCAGTAGAACCGACAGTCTCCATGGCTACACCTTC. Translated: CASRTDSLHGYTF.

This clone turned up a few times. The CDR3: CSAALAGEQFF. The CDR3 DNA reads TGCAGTGCCGCACTAGCGGGTGAGCAGTTCTTC. This sequence joins TRBV20-1 and TRBJ2-1; TRBD2 agrees at 9 bases. Germline CDR1 is DFQATT and CDR2 is SNEGSKA (reference sequence). This CDR3 is 11 amino acids long. Trimming at V came to 6 bases and at J to 9 bases, leaving 3 bases not matched to a gene.

This chain uses TRBV2 with TRBJ2-3; 13 nucleotides agree with TRBD2. V gave up 5 bases and J gave up 0 bases; unmatched junction bases: 5. Germline-derived CDR1 and CDR2 are SNHLY and FYNNEI. This CDR3 is 17 amino acids long. CDR3 sequence: CASSPGLAGLSTDTQYF. In nucleotides, the CDR3 is TGTGCCAGCAGTCCGGGACTAGCGGGGCTTAGCACAGATACGCAGTATTTT.

This clone has a handful of counts. The chain uses TRBV27 and TRBJ1-5; D not resolved. Per the germline V gene, CDR1 is MNHEY and CDR2 is SMNVEV (reference sequence). Trimming stripped 3 bases from V and 4 bases from J, with 4 bases between. CDR3 length equals 12 residues. The CDR3 protein is CASSFLNQPQHF. The CDR3 region has the DNA TGTGCCAGCAGTTTCCTGAATCAGCCCCAGCATTTT.

This clone appeared a few times. The gene calls are TRBV7-2 and TRBJ2-5, with 10 bases lining up with TRBD2. CDR3 size: 14 residues. The J segment lost 3 bases and the V segment lost 6 bases, leaving 4 bases of the junction unmatched. CDR1 is SGHTA, CDR2 FQGNSA, per germline. CDR3 amino acids: CASRLAGAKETQYF. CDR3 nucleotides: TGTGCCAGCAGGCTAGCGGGGGCTAAAGAGACCCAGTACTTC.

The V gene is TRBV5-6, the J gene TRBJ1-2, with D uncertain. The CDR3 spans 15 residues. V lost 4 bases and J lost 9, with 22 bases in between. CDR1 is SGHDT, CDR2 YYEEEE, per germline. CDR3 nucleotide sequence: TGTGCCAGCAGCCTGCCCACGGGTCGAGGGCAGAGCTACACCTTC. It is translated as CASSLPTGRGQSYTF.

The rearrangement links TRBV2 to TRBJ2-5; D might be TRBD2 (5 bases). CDR3 length equals 15 residues. The germline V gene encodes CDR1 SNHLY and CDR2 FYNNEI. V was cut by 1 base and J by 6 bases, with 15 bases left in between. As DNA, the CDR3 is TGTGCCAGCAGTGAAGAAGGTAGAGGGAAGCAGACCCAGTACTTC. This gives the protein CASSEEGRGKQTQYF.

The genes are TRBV18 and TRBJ2-3; unclear D gene. CDR1 and CDR2 (germline): KGHSH, LQKENI. This CDR3 region has 12 residues. V lost 6 bases and J 2 bases, leaving 6 bases between the germline ends. The CDR3 region is CASSQFTDTQYF. CDR3 nucleotide sequence: TGTGCCAGCTCCCAGTTCACAGATACGCAGTATTTT.

The gene calls are TRBV4-3 and TRBJ1-2; D is ambiguous. The CDR3 contains 15 residues. Germline V CDR1 and CDR2: LGHNA, YSLEER. V was cut by 0 bases and J by 4 bases, with 12 bases left in between. The CDR3 is CASSQDQGPGYGYTF. The CDR3 coding sequence is TGCGCCAGCAGCCAAGATCAAGGGCCCGGCTATGGCTACACCTTC.

This clone was recorded a few times. This chain connects TRBV18 to TRBJ1-1; D not resolved. The CDR3 has 14 residues. V was pared by 3 bases and J by 1 base, with 9 bases between. Per germline, CDR1 KGHSH and CDR2 LQKENI. This CDR3 is CASSPKKENTEAFF. DNA for the CDR3: TGTGCCAGCTCACCGAAAAAGGAGAACACTGAAGCTTTCTTT.

This clone was recorded at least ten times. The chain carries TRBV10-1 and TRBJ2-1, with D unresolved. The CDR3 contains 15 residues. Germline CDR1 WNHNN, CDR2 SYGVQD (reference sequence). V lost 3 bases and J lost 0, with 9 bases in between. The CDR3 nucleotides read TGCGCCAGCAGTGAAGCTTCTAGCTCCTACAATGAGCAGTTCTTC. Translation gives CASSEASSSYNEQFF.

The V call is TRBV2, the J call TRBJ2-1; a weak D match, TRBD2 (7 bases). The CDR3 has 15 residues. Deletions cut 7 bases from V and 5 bases from J, with 18 bases between. Germline-derived CDR1 and CDR2 are SNHLY and FYNNEI. The chain's CDR3 is CASTRGRGNNNEQFF. The CDR3 DNA is TGTGCCAGCACCCGGGGGCGGGGGAATAACAATGAGCAGTTCTTC.

This clone has more than one count but fewer than ten. J is TRBJ1-5 and V is TRBV1. TRBV1 is described as a pseudogene. The CDR3 consists of 11 residues. CDR3 nucleotides: TGCACCAGCAGCCTCTCTGGGCCCCAGCATTTT. Its protein product is CTSSLSGPQHF.

The V gene is TRBV7-9, the J gene TRBJ1-1; 7 nucleotides align to TRBD1. The trim removed 5 bases at V and 1 base at J, leaving 10 bases unmatched. There are 16 residues in the CDR3. Germline CDR1 and CDR2: SEHNR and FQNEAQ (reference sequence). The CDR3: CASSPQLGQRNTEAFF. The CDR3 DNA is TGTGCCAGCAGCCCCCAATTGGGACAGAGGAACACTGAAGCTTTCTTT.

The chain employs TRBV6-5 and TRBJ1-1; TRBD1 aligns across 8 bases. Per the germline V gene, CDR1 is MNHEY and CDR2 is SVGAGI. The CDR3 totals 16 residues. The junction had 5 bases not matched to a gene; V was cut back by 1 base and J by 1 base. CDR3 amino acids: CASSYYRTGRNTEAFF. The DNA for the CDR3 is TGTGCCAGCAGTTACTACCGGACAGGGCGGAACACTGAAGCTTTCTTT.

The chain combines TRBV5-1 with TRBJ2-7, with D possibly being TRBD2 (5 bases). The CDR3 has 14 amino acids. Germline V gives CDR1 SGHRS, CDR2 YFSETQ. V was trimmed by 0 bases and J by 4 bases, leaving 11 bases between them. The CDR3 sequence is CASSLERGMYEQYF. The CDR3 nucleotides read TGCGCCAGCAGCTTGGAGAGAGGGATGTACGAGCAGTACTTC.

A few counts support this clone. This chain joins TRBV5-1 and TRBJ2-5; tentative D call: TRBD1 (6 bases). This CDR3 is 15 amino acids long. CDR1 is SGHRS and CDR2 is YFSETQ in the germline V gene. The V and J ends lost 1 base and 1 base respectively, with 11 bases between them. The CDR3 DNA reads TGCGCCAGCAGCTTGCTACCAGGGGTCCAAGAGACCCAGTACTTC. It yields the protein CASSLLPGVQETQYF.

This clone was picked up a small number of times. The V gene is TRBV7-8, the J gene TRBJ2-5, with D maybe TRBD2 (6 bases). This CDR3 comprises 16 residues. V lost 0 bases and J 0 bases, leaving 11 bases between the germline ends. The germline V gene has CDR1 SGHVS and CDR2 FQNEAQ. The CDR3 DNA reads as TGTGCCAGCAGCTTAGCGGTTAGCGGCAACCAAGAGACCCAGTACTTC. This codes for CASSLAVSGNQETQYF.

This clone has just a few counts. The CDR3 bases are TGTGCCAGCAGTGCTCAGTTACGCTACGGCTACACCTTC. It is translated as CASSAQLRYGYTF. The gene calls are TRBV2 and TRBJ1-2; D is ambiguous. The CDR3 extends over 13 amino acids. V lost 4 bases and J 8 bases, leaving 14 bases between the germline ends. CDR1 and CDR2 (germline): SNHLY, FYNNEI.

This clone has just one count. This chain uses TRBV11-2 with TRBJ2-7; D remains unclear. V lost 5 bases to trimming and J lost 5 bases, with 16 bases between them. The CDR3 is 14 residues long. The germline CDR1 and CDR2 sequences are SGHAT and FQNNGV. The CDR3 DNA reads TGTGCCAGCAGCCCGCCCGCCGTTCGCGACGAGCAGTACTTC. Translating gives CASSPPAVRDEQYF.

V gene TRBV9 combines with J gene TRBJ2-1, with 9 bases lining up with TRBD1. The CDR3 has 19 amino acids. The germline CDR1 and CDR2 sequences are SGDLS and YYNGEE. Trimming cost V 3 bases and J 2 bases; bases outside gene matches: 15. CDR3 nucleotides: TGTGCCAGCAGCGCTGGGACAGGGAGACAACTAGGAGCCTACAATGAGCAGTTCTTC. It yields the protein CASSAGTGRQLGAYNEQFF.

V usage is TRBV4-3 and J usage is TRBJ1-2; D possibly corresponds to TRBD1 (5 bases). V lost 3 bases and J lost 2, with 13 bases in between. CDR1 and CDR2 (germline): LGHNA, YSLEER. There are 15 residues in the CDR3. The CDR3 nucleotides read TGCGCCAGCAGCCACGACGAAAGGGGAAACTATGGCTACACCTTC. Amino acid sequence: CASSHDERGNYGYTF.

The chain combines TRBV30 with TRBJ1-5; D is unresolved. CDR1 GTSNPN and CDR2 SVGIG come from the germline V gene (reference sequence). The CDR3 sequence is 13 residues long. V was pared by 4 bases and J by 2 bases, with 9 bases between. The CDR3 nucleotides are TGTGCCTGGACTAACGATGGCAATCAGCCCCAGCATTTT. Protein sequence: CAWTNDGNQPQHF.